This T cell receptor beta chain was sequenced in a study of patients and donors after allogeneic stem cell transplantation. CDR1 and CDR2 from the germline V gene are SGDLS and YYNGEE. The CDR3 is 15 residues long. With 1 base removed from V and 3 bases from J, the gap between germline ends came to 10 bases. TCRdb redid the calling of the RT-PCR reads with MiXCR, one entry per CDR3 protein. The repertoire has about 960,000 distinct CDR3 sequences, approximately 19% of them found once; the top ten carry 5% to 7.5%. This TCR came from a human donor who was either an allogeneic HSCT recipient or a stem cell or donor lymphocyte infusion donor (not recorded which). It is not recorded whose cells these are; they may come from a transplant donor. The sequenced sample was blood, either unsorted or a sorted T cell fraction (not recorded which). The chain joins TRBV9 to TRBJ2-2, with a tentative D call TRBD1 (6 bases). The CDR3 here is CASSVSPGDTGELFF. DNA of the CDR3: TGTGCCAGCAGCGTATCCCCAGGGGACACCGGGGAGCTGTTTTTT.